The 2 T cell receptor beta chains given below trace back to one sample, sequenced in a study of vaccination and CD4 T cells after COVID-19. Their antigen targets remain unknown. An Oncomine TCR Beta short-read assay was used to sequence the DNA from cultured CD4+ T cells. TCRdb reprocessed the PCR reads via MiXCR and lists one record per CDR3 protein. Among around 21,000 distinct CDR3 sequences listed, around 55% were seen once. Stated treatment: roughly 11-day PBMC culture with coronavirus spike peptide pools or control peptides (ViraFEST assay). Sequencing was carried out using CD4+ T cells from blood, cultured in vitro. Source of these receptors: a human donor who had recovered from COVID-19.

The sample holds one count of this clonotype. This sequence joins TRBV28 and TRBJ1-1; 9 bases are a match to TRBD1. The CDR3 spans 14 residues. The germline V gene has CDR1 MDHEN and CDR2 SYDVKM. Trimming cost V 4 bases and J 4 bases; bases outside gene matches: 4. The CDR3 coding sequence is TGTGCCAGCAGTTCCCCGGGACAGGGCACTGAAGCTTTCTTT. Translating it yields CASSSPGQGTEAFF.

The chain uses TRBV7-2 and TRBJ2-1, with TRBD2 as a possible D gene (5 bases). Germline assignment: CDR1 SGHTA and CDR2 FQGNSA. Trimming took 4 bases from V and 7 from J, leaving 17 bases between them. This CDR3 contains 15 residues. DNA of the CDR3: TGTGCCAGCAGCTACGGGAACCCTACGTTGAATGAGCAGTTCTTC. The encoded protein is CASSYGNPTLNEQFF.